Shown below are 4 T cell receptor beta chains from a single sample sequenced in a study of T cells in Graves' hyperthyroidism and ophthalmopathy. The source material, RNA transcripts, was used to amplify TCR beta CDR3 regions. Using the HTBI primer set, a first-round RT-PCR was run on the TCR CDR3. TCRdb independently ran MiXCR on the multiplex PCR reads; one entry per CDR3 protein. The sample shows around 600,000 distinct CDR3 sequences, approximately 15% of them seen only once. Sequencing input: blood. Every receptor here comes from a woman between 40 and 50 years old with Graves' ophthalmopathy.

This clonotype was seen a few times. V is TRBV19 and J is TRBJ2-1; TRBD1 might be the D (6 bases). V was cut by 5 bases and J by 7 bases, with 18 bases left in between. The CDR3 covers 15 residues. Per germline, CDR1 LNHDA and CDR2 SQIVND (reference sequence). CDR3 in DNA: TGTGCCAGTAGTGTAGGACAGATCACCTCGAATGAGCAGTTCTTC. The encoded protein is CASSVGQITSNEQFF.

This clonotype was recorded at least ten times. This sequence joins TRBV12-3 or TRBV12-4 and TRBJ2-1; D perhaps matches TRBD1 (5 bases). The V gene lost 1 base and the J gene lost 4 bases, with 14 bases spanning the gap. This CDR3 comprises 16 residues. DNA for the CDR3: TGTGCCAGCAGTTTAGGTTGGGGCGGAAAGTACAATGAGCAGTTCTTC. Translating gives CASSLGWGGKYNEQFF.

This clonotype has only a few counts. Given a much more abundant clone one base away, this may be a read error. V is TRBV6-5 and J is TRBJ2-7; D call uncertain. Germline lookup yields CDR1 MNHEY and CDR2 SVGAGI. The CDR3 consists of 13 residues. The CDR3 nucleotides are TGTGCCAGCAGTTTAATAGCTTCCTACAAGCAGTACTTC. This translates into CASSLIASYKQYF.

As concerns this clonotype: A much more abundant neighbour one base away suggests this may be a read error. The V call is TRBV28, the J call TRBJ2-3, with D unresolved. Trimming removed 0 bases at V and 4 bases at J, with 8 bases between. The germline V gene encodes CDR1 MDHEN and CDR2 SYDVKM. The CDR3 is 14 amino acids. The CDR3 reads CASSLWPAADTQYF. CDR3 DNA sequence: TGTGCCAGCAGTTTATGGCCCGCGGCAGATACGCAGTATTTT.